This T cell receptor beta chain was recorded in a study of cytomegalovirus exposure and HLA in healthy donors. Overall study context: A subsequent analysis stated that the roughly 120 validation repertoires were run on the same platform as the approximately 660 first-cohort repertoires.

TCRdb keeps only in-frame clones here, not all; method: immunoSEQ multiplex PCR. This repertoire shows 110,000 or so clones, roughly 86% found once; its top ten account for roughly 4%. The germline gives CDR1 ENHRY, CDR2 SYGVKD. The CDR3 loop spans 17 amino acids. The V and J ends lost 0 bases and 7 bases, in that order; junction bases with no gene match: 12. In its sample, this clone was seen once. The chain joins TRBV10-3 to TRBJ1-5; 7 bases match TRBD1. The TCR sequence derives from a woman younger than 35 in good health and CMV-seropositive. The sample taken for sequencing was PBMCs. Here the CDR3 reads CAISESLRTGSEQPQHF. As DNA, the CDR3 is TGTGCCATCAGTGAGTCTTTACGGACAGGCAGCGAGCAGCCCCAGCATTTT.